What follows are 12 T cell receptor beta chains derived from one specimen sequenced in a study of shared clonotypes between healthy human individuals. The data were produced by immunoSEQ multiplex PCR, yet TCRdb's version contains in-frame clones alone and is incomplete. Here the sample spans around 500,000 clones, 78% being singletons. The source material was PBMCs. These receptors were obtained from a middle-aged woman in good health. Some clones in this sample may be carry-over from other donors' samples.

The rearrangement links TRBV6-1 to TRBJ1-5, with 11 bases fitting TRBD1. Germline CDR1 and CDR2: MNHNS and SASEGT. This CDR3 has 15 residues. The trim removed 4 bases at V and 7 bases at J, leaving 6 bases unmatched. The CDR3 spells CASSGGQGERQPQHF. The DNA of the CDR3 is TGTGCCAGCAGTGGGGGACAGGGGGAGAGGCAGCCCCAGCATTTT.

V is TRBV29-1 and J is TRBJ2-7; D might be TRBD1 (6 bases). Per the germline V gene, CDR1 is SQVTM and CDR2 is ANQGSEA. V was shortened by 0 bases and J by 0 bases, with 15 bases between the two germline ends. The CDR3 sequence is 16 residues long. CDR3 in amino acids: CSVEDPRGRNSYEQYF. For the CDR3, the DNA is TGCAGCGTTGAAGATCCCAGGGGTCGGAACTCCTACGAGCAGTACTTC.

This clone was observed a single time. The chain has TRBV10-3 and TRBJ1-4; TRBD1 agrees at 7 bases. J lost 7 bases, V lost 5 bases, and 10 bases had no gene match. The CDR3 contains 15 residues. The germline V gene encodes CDR1 ENHRY and CDR2 SYGVKD. CDR3 sequence (DNA): TGTGCCATCAGTAGCCAGGGGGGGGCCTTTGAAAAACTGTTTTTT. It yields the protein CAISSQGGAFEKLFF.

V is TRBV27 and J is TRBJ2-7; 7 bases match TRBD1. CDR1 and CDR2 from the germline V gene are MNHEY and SMNVEV (reference sequence). The CDR3 has 15 amino acids. V lost 5 bases to trimming and J lost 4 bases; unmatched junction nucleotides: 11. The CDR3, as DNA: TGTGCCAGCAGTATGCGACAGGGTTCCTTGTACGAGCAGTACTTC. It translates to CASSMRQGSLYEQYF.

The chain combines TRBV30 with TRBJ1-4; D may be TRBD1 (5 bases). The CDR3 spans 13 residues. From germline, CDR1 is GTSNPN and CDR2 SVGIG (reference sequence). V was pared by 2 bases and J by 7 bases, with 11 bases between. CDR3 region: CAWSLWGVEKLFF. The CDR3 DNA sequence: TGTGCCTGGAGTTTGTGGGGCGTTGAAAAACTGTTTTTT. The variable domain in full, completed from reference TRBV30 and TRBJ1-4, reads SQTIHQWPATLVQPVGSPLSLECTVEGTSNPNLYWYRQAAGRGLQLLFYSVGIGQISSEVPQNLSASRPQDRQFILSSKKLLLSDSGFYLCAWSLWGVEKLFFGSGTQLSVL.

V is TRBV7-2 and J is TRBJ1-5; TRBD1 is a possible D gene (5 bases). The ends were cut back, 2 bases at V and 1 base at J, with 6 bases in the middle. Per germline, CDR1 SGHTA and CDR2 FQGNSA. This CDR3 is 14 amino acids long. CDR3 sequence (DNA): TGTGCCAGCAGCTTACGACAGAGCAATCAGCCCCAGCATTTT. Protein product: CASSLRQSNQPQHF.

J is TRBJ2-3 and V is TRBV27, with a weak D call TRBD2 (6 bases). CDR1 is MNHEY, CDR2 SMNVEV, per germline (reference sequence). This CDR3 comprises 14 residues. V lost 0 bases, J lost 5 bases, and 9 bases lay in between. For the CDR3, the DNA is TGTGCCAGCAGTTTATCGTTGCGGGGAGATACGCAGTATTTT. Protein product: CASSLSLRGDTQYF.

The CDR3 region is CASREKSSYEQYF. CDR3 DNA: TGTGCCAGCAGAGAGAAGAGCTCCTACGAGCAGTACTTC. The rearrangement joins TRBV2 to TRBJ2-7, with D uncertain. The length of the CDR3 is 13 residues. V was shortened by 6 bases and J by 0 bases, with 9 bases between the two germline ends. The germline gives CDR1 SNHLY, CDR2 FYNNEI.

The rearrangement uses TRBV7-9 and TRBJ1-2; 9 bases align to TRBD1. The CDR3 length is 13 residues. With 5 bases clipped from V and 4 bases from J, the junction kept 2 bases outside the gene matches. Germline assignment: CDR1 SEHNR and CDR2 FQNEAQ (reference sequence). CDR3 region: CASSATGGYGYTF. In DNA form, the CDR3 reads TGTGCCAGCAGCGCGACAGGGGGCTATGGCTACACCTTC.

The rearrangement links TRBV29-1 to TRBJ2-7; D call uncertain. CDR1 is SQVTM, CDR2 ANQGSEA, per germline. V lost 5 bases to trimming and J lost 0 bases, with 11 bases between them. The CDR3 has 13 residues. The CDR3 DNA sequence: TGCAGCGTTTCGGCGCAGCGCTCCTACGAGCAGTACTTC. As protein: CSVSAQRSYEQYF.

CDR3 in amino acids: CASSQDAVLARDTQYF. The CDR3 bases are TGCGCCAGCAGCCAAGACGCGGTACTAGCGCGGGATACGCAGTATTTT. V is TRBV4-3 and J is TRBJ2-3; 7 bases fit TRBD2. There are 16 residues in the CDR3. Germline CDR1 reads LGHNA; CDR2 reads YSLEER. J lost 6 bases, V lost 0 bases, and 9 bases had no gene match.

The chain carries TRBV7-8 and TRBJ1-2, with D perhaps matching TRBD1 (6 bases). V was trimmed by 5 bases and J by 4 bases, leaving 11 bases between them. The length of the CDR3 is 13 residues. Germline CDR1 SGHVS, CDR2 FQNEAQ. CDR3 sequence: CASSPGQSYGYTF. DNA for the CDR3: TGTGCCAGCAGCCCCGGACAGTCCTATGGCTACACCTTC.